These 25 T cell receptor beta chains came from one sample sequenced in a study of tumor-infiltrating lymphocytes in localized non-small cell lung cancer. Generated by immunoSEQ multiplex PCR, the TCRdb table keeps only in-frame clones and is missing some. This table holds approximately 10,000 clones, more than 70% found once. Input material: lung tumor tissue. The receptors shown here come from a human donor with non-small cell lung cancer.

This clone was observed a handful of times. The rearrangement joins TRBV2 to TRBJ2-2; D is perhaps TRBD1 or TRBD2 (5 bases each). The V gene lost 9 bases and the J gene lost 0 bases, with 11 bases spanning the gap. This CDR3 region has 14 residues. CDR1 is SNHLY and CDR2 is FYNNEI in the germline V gene. The CDR3 reads CARGPAANTGELFF. The CDR3 DNA is TGTGCCAGGGGACCTGCCGCGAACACCGGGGAGCTGTTTTTT.

The V and J genes are TRBV6-1 and TRBJ1-6, with TRBD1 identical over 7 bases. The germline V gene encodes CDR1 MNHNS and CDR2 SASEGT. V lost 4 bases and J lost 11; bases outside the gene matches: 8. The CDR3 covers 14 residues. The CDR3 spells CASSVTGEGTPLHF. The CDR3 DNA is TGTGCCAGCAGTGTAACAGGGGAAGGGACACCCCTCCACTTT.

The V gene is TRBV30, the J gene TRBJ1-1; 11 nucleotides match TRBD1. CDR3 length: 16 amino acids. V lost 0 bases to trimming and J lost 1 base; unmatched junction nucleotides: 4. Per germline, CDR1 GTSNPN and CDR2 SVGIG (reference sequence). CDR3 DNA: TGTGCCTGGAGTGTACCGGACAGGGGGCGGAACACTGAAGCTTTCTTT. This codes for CAWSVPDRGRNTEAFF.

V is TRBV5-1 and J is TRBJ2-6; D is possibly TRBD2 (6 bases). Germline lookup yields CDR1 SGHRS and CDR2 YFSETQ. The CDR3 length is 15 residues. V was pared by 3 bases and J by 2 bases, with 9 bases between. The CDR3 coding sequence is TGCGCCAGCAGCTGGGCGGGAACTGGGGCCAACGTCCTGACTTTC. It yields the protein CASSWAGTGANVLTF.

The chain combines TRBV28 with TRBJ1-3; 7 bases line up with TRBD1. Germline V gene lookup returns CDR1 MDHEN and CDR2 SYDVKM. Losses at the gene ends were 6 bases for V and 7 bases for J; bases not matched to a gene: 9. The CDR3 runs 14 residues. This CDR3 is CASRDRARINTIYF. CDR3 in DNA: TGTGCCAGCAGAGACAGGGCCCGTATCAACACCATATATTTT. Looking up the rest from reference TRBV28 and TRBJ1-3 gives the full variable domain: DVKVTQSSRYLVKRTGEKVFLECVQDMDHENMFWYRQDPGLGLRLIYFSYDVKMKEKGDIPEGYSVSREKKERFSLILESASTNQTSMYLCASRDRARINTIYFGEGSWLTVV.

The chain is built from TRBV2 and TRBJ2-5, with no clear D. The CDR3 is 11 residues long. The germline gives CDR1 SNHLY, CDR2 FYNNEI. V gave up 5 bases and J gave up 5 bases, with 6 bases separating them. In nucleotides, the CDR3 is TGTGCCAGCAGTAGAGAGGAGACCCAGTACTTC. This translates into CASSREETQYF.

This chain joins TRBV27 and TRBJ1-1; TRBD1 agrees at 8 bases. Trimming took 3 bases from V and 3 from J; bases not matched to a gene: 6. Germline V gene lookup returns CDR1 MNHEY and CDR2 SMNVEV (reference sequence). The CDR3 consists of 15 residues. CDR3 amino acids: CASSFSATGDTEAFF. The CDR3, as DNA: TGTGCCAGCAGTTTTTCTGCGACAGGGGACACTGAAGCTTTCTTT.

The chain uses TRBV19 and TRBJ2-1, with 8 positions matching TRBD2. The germline CDR1 and CDR2 sequences are LNHDA and SQIVND (reference sequence). V shed 3 bases and J 8 bases; nucleotides not matched to a gene: 12. The CDR3 has 16 amino acids. CDR3: CASSIEAGAVGYEQFF. Written as DNA, the CDR3 is TGTGCCAGTAGTATTGAAGCGGGGGCGGTAGGATATGAGCAGTTCTTC.

This chain joins TRBV5-1 and TRBJ1-4; D not resolved. The CDR3 runs 16 residues. Germline values: CDR1 SGHRS, CDR2 YFSETQ. Trimming cost V 0 bases and J 7 bases, with 16 bases left between them. For the CDR3, the DNA is TGCGCCAGCAGCTTGGCCGGGGAGGGCCGGAGTGAAAAACTGTTTTTT. Amino acids: CASSLAGEGRSEKLFF.

The chain links TRBV27 to TRBJ2-1, with D unclear. Trimming stripped 10 bases from V and 6 bases from J, with 13 bases between. Germline V gene sequence: CDR1 MNHEY, CDR2 SMNVEV (reference sequence). CDR3 length: 12 amino acids. CDR3 sequence: CATGPGTNEQFF. The CDR3 DNA sequence: TGTGCCACTGGGCCGGGTACCAATGAGCAGTTCTTC.

J is TRBJ1-1 and V is TRBV5-6; a possible D gene is TRBD1 (5 bases). Germline lookup yields CDR1 SGHDT and CDR2 YYEEEE. The CDR3 length is 14 residues. Trimming took off 0 bases at V and 0 bases at J, with 6 bases between the two ends. CDR3 coding DNA: TGTGCCAGCAGCTTGGGGGGGGTGAACACTGAAGCTTTCTTT. Protein sequence: CASSLGGVNTEAFF.

A few counts support this clone. This sequence joins TRBV5-1 and TRBJ1-5, with TRBD1 as a possible D gene (6 bases). This CDR3 spans 14 amino acids. The ends were cut back, 0 bases at V and 8 bases at J, with 12 bases in the middle. Per germline, CDR1 SGHRS and CDR2 YFSETQ. The CDR3 nucleotides read TGCGCCAGCAGCTTGGAGGGGGGTACTGAGCCCCAGCATTTT. This translates into CASSLEGGTEPQHF.

The chain is built from TRBV6-1 and TRBJ2-5, with D perhaps matching TRBD1 (6 bases). The germline gives CDR1 MNHNS, CDR2 SASEGT. Trimming removed 4 bases at V and 5 bases at J, with 14 bases between. The CDR3 is 14 residues long. The CDR3 bases are TGTGCCAGCAGTGCCAGAAGGGGGAAGGAGACCCAGTACTTC. Amino acids: CASSARRGKETQYF.

Written as DNA, the CDR3 is TGTGCCAGCAACGACAGGGCCCGGGGCTATGGCTACACCTTC. Encoded protein: CASNDRARGYGYTF. This rearrangement joins TRBV28 to TRBJ1-2, with 7 bases identical to TRBD1. The CDR3 is made up of 14 amino acids. Germline V gene lookup returns CDR1 MDHEN and CDR2 SYDVKM. The trim removed 7 bases at V and 4 bases at J, leaving 9 bases unmatched.

The V and J genes are TRBV2 and TRBJ2-2; D remains ambiguous. The CDR3 length is 14 residues. Germline V gene lookup returns CDR1 SNHLY and CDR2 FYNNEI. The V gene lost 7 bases and the J gene lost 0 bases, with 9 bases spanning the gap. The CDR3 spells CASKFNTNTGELFF. CDR3 nucleotides: TGTGCCAGCAAGTTCAACACGAACACCGGGGAGCTGTTTTTT.

V usage is TRBV7-9 and J usage is TRBJ1-3, with 8 positions matching TRBD1. J lost 2 bases, V lost 5 bases, and 2 bases had no gene match. The CDR3 extends over 14 amino acids. Germline V gene data show CDR1 as SEHNR and CDR2 as FQNEAQ (reference sequence). Written as DNA, the CDR3 is TGTGCCAGCAGCGTACAGGGGGCTGGAAACACCATATATTTT. As protein: CASSVQGAGNTIYF.

The J gene is TRBJ1-1, the V gene TRBV7-9; D is perhaps TRBD1 (6 bases). Trimming left V 8 bases short and J 0 bases short, with 10 bases between. This CDR3 region has 13 residues. Germline-derived CDR1 and CDR2 are SEHNR and FQNEAQ (reference sequence). The DNA for the CDR3 is TGTGCCAGCGCCGACAGGATGAACACTGAAGCTTTCTTT. Encoded protein: CASADRMNTEAFF.

V is TRBV5-4 and J is TRBJ1-2; 8 nucleotides align to TRBD1. Germline V lookup: CDR1 SGHNT, CDR2 YYREEE (reference sequence). V gave up 3 bases and J gave up 7 bases; unmatched junction bases: 8. The CDR3 runs 14 residues. The CDR3: CASSYYGTGFGYTF. In nucleotides, the CDR3 is TGTGCCAGCAGCTACTACGGGACAGGTTTTGGCTACACCTTC.

The rearrangement uses TRBV7-8 and TRBJ2-7, with 9 bases lining up with TRBD2. Looked up from germline, CDR1 is SGHVS and CDR2 is FQNEAQ. The CDR3 length is 15 residues. Losses at the gene ends were 0 bases for V and 2 bases for J; bases not matched to a gene: 2. DNA for the CDR3: TGTGCCAGCAGCTTAGCGCGGGGGGGCACCTACGAGCAGTACTTC. Translated: CASSLARGGTYEQYF.

This sequence joins TRBV6-5 and TRBJ1-2; a possible D gene is TRBD1 (6 bases). The germline V and J ends were trimmed by 2 bases and 8 bases, with 15 bases remaining between them. Germline V gene sequence: CDR1 MNHEY, CDR2 SVGAGI. The CDR3 loop spans 14 amino acids. The CDR3: CASSYQGRVGGYTF. CDR3 bases: TGTGCCAGCAGTTACCAGGGGCGCGTGGGAGGCTACACCTTC.

The rearrangement links TRBV10-3 to TRBJ2-7; tentatively, D is TRBD2 (5 bases). CDR3 length: 16 residues. V shed 0 bases and J shed 2 bases, with 14 bases lying between them. Germline V gene sequence: CDR1 ENHRY, CDR2 SYGVKD. The DNA of the CDR3 is TGTGCCATCAGTGAGTCGGAAACGGGGATCGCCTACGAGCAGTACTTC. Encoded protein: CAISESETGIAYEQYF.

This clone was found once. This chain uses TRBV5-1 with TRBJ1-1; perhaps TRBD1 as D (5 bases). The CDR3 is made up of 12 amino acids. In germline, CDR1 is SGHRS, CDR2 YFSETQ. The germline V and J ends were trimmed by 0 bases and 11 bases, with 11 bases remaining between them. CDR3 sequence (DNA): TGCGCCAGCAGCTTGGGGGGGATTGGTGCTTTCTTT. Translation: CASSLGGIGAFF.

This chain uses TRBV2 with TRBJ1-5; tentatively, D is TRBD1 (5 bases). The V end lost 4 bases, the J end lost 5 bases, and 9 bases lay between the germline ends. This CDR3 region has 13 residues. Germline values: CDR1 SNHLY, CDR2 FYNNEI. The CDR3 here is CASSGGEYQPQHF. The CDR3 nucleotides are TGTGCCAGCAGTGGGGGGGAGTATCAGCCCCAGCATTTT.

The chain carries TRBV5-6 and TRBJ2-7, with unresolved D. This CDR3 has 13 amino acids. V lost 5 bases and J 2 bases, leaving 11 bases between the germline ends. CDR1 is SGHDT and CDR2 is YYEEEE in the germline V gene. The CDR3 reads CASSVDGPYEQYF. CDR3 DNA sequence: TGTGCCAGCAGTGTCGACGGACCCTACGAGCAGTACTTC.

Note on this clone: The conserved phenylalanine or tryptophan normally closing the CDR3 is absent here, so this likely arose from a read error. Because the CDR3's place on the DNA is in doubt, the DNA is left out and the CDR3 is given as listed by TCRdb. This chain uses TRBV5-1 with TRBJ1-2; the table's D call TRBD1 went unverified against the DNA. Both ends counted, the CDR3 spans 9 residues. Germline-derived CDR1 and CDR2 are SGHRS and YFSETQ. The CDR3 here is CASSFQGSE.